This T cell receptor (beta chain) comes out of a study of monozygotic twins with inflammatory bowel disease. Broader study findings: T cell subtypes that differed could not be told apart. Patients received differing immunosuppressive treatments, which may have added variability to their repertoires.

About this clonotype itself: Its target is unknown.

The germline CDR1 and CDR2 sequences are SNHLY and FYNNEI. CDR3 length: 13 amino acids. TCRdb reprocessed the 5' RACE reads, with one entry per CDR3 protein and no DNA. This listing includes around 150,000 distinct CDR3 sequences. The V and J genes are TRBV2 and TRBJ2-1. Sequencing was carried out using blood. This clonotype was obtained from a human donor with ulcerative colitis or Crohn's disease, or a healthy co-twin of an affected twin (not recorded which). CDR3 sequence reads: CASMADSYNEQFF.